These 22 T cell receptor beta chains were all obtained from the same sample, sequenced in a study of PD-1 blockade in mismatch repair-deficient tumors. Assay: immunoSEQ multiplex PCR; the TCRdb copy retains only in-frame clones and omits some. The sample lists around 100,000 clones, 82% occurring once. Sample: peripheral blood, taken roughly 36 weeks after starting pembrolizumab. These receptors were obtained from an adult with mismatch repair-deficient cancer.

The V gene is TRBV11-2, the J gene TRBJ2-1, with 7 bases that match TRBD1. The germline gives CDR1 SGHAT, CDR2 FQNNGV. After removal of 7 bases from V and 4 bases from J, the junction contained 7 bases not matched to a gene. This CDR3 spans 14 amino acids. The CDR3 sequence: CASKAGTVYNEQFF. CDR3 in DNA: TGTGCCAGCAAAGCCGGGACAGTTTACAATGAGCAGTTCTTC.

V usage is TRBV28 and J usage is TRBJ1-1; TRBD1 agrees at 8 bases. Looked up from germline, CDR1 is MDHEN and CDR2 is SYDVKM. After removal of 7 bases from V and 4 bases from J, the junction contained 11 bases not matched to a gene. The CDR3 spans 15 residues. The CDR3 sequence: CASINQGAGSTEAFF. The DNA for the CDR3 is TGTGCCAGCATAAACCAGGGGGCAGGTAGCACTGAAGCTTTCTTT.

CDR3 amino acids: CASSFTSGRLEQFF. Here the CDR3 DNA reads TGTGCCAGCAGCTTCACTAGCGGGAGGCTTGAGCAGTTCTTC. The genes are TRBV5-4 and TRBJ2-1; 12 positions agree with TRBD2. Germline lookup yields CDR1 SGHNT and CDR2 YYREEE (reference sequence). V trimming: 2 bases; J trimming: 9 bases; junction bases outside the gene matches: 3. The CDR3 sequence is 14 residues long.

The chain employs TRBV6-1 and TRBJ2-1; D unresolved. CDR1 is MNHNS and CDR2 is SASEGT in the germline V gene. This CDR3 has 13 amino acids. Trimming left V 10 bases short and J 3 bases short, with 13 bases between. The CDR3 sequence: CATSTGFYNEQFF. The CDR3 DNA reads as TGTGCCACCTCAACGGGCTTCTACAATGAGCAGTTCTTC.

This clone was counted once. The chain links TRBV6-4 to TRBJ2-1, with a weak D call TRBD2 (6 bases). The CDR3 loop spans 15 amino acids. Germline CDR1 and CDR2: MRHNA and SNTAGT. Trimming cost V 3 bases and J 0 bases, with 9 bases left between them. The DNA of the CDR3 is TGTGCCAGCAGTGAGGGGGGTAGCTCCTACAATGAGCAGTTCTTC. It encodes CASSEGGSSYNEQFF.

The chain employs TRBV27 and TRBJ2-7; the match to TRBD2 covers 14 bases. CDR1 and CDR2 from the germline V gene are MNHEY and SMNVEV (reference sequence). With V trimmed by 5 bases and J by 6 bases, 15 bases remained unmatched. CDR3 length: 18 residues. CDR3 nucleotides: TGTGCCAGCAGTATCCTCCCGGGACTAGCGGGAGAAGCGGGCGAGCAGTACTTC. This translates into CASSILPGLAGEAGEQYF.

The V gene is TRBV11-3, the J gene TRBJ2-1, with 10 bases identical to TRBD2. V lost 2 bases and J lost 12; bases outside the gene matches: 19. Germline-derived CDR1 and CDR2 are SGHNT and YENEEA. The CDR3 is 18 residues long. CDR3 sequence (DNA): TGTGCCAGCAGCTTAAGTATCGGTATTCTAGCGGGAGCCCGGGGGCAGTTCTTC. The encoded protein is CASSLSIGILAGARGQFF. The full variable domain, completed using reference TRBV11-3 and TRBJ2-1, is EAGVVQSPRYKIIEKKQPVAFWCNPISGHNTLYWYLQNLGQGPELLIRYENEEAVDDSQLPKDRFSAERLKGVDSTLKIQPAELGDSAVYLCASSLSIGILAGARGQFFGPGTRLTVL.

The CDR3 sequence: CASSTTGTSVYEQYF. The CDR3 nucleotides read TGCGCCAGCAGCACGACCGGGACTAGCGTCTACGAGCAGTACTTC. This chain uses TRBV5-1 with TRBJ2-7, with 10 bases fitting TRBD2. V was clipped by 4 bases and J by 3 bases; unmatched bases: 7. CDR3 length: 15 residues. Germline assignment: CDR1 SGHRS and CDR2 YFSETQ.

The CDR3 nucleotides read TGTGCCAGCAGCAAGGCTGACGGTGATTGGAAGCAGTACTTC. This gives the protein CASSKADGDWKQYF. The V call is TRBV6-5, the J call TRBJ2-7, with D unresolved. Trimming left V 6 bases short and J 8 bases short, with 20 bases between. The CDR3 extends over 14 amino acids. From germline, CDR1 is MNHEY and CDR2 SVGAGI.

The chain couples TRBV6-6 to TRBJ2-7; 8 bases map to TRBD2. CDR3 length: 16 amino acids. Germline-derived CDR1 and CDR2 are MNHNY and SVGAGI (reference sequence). With V trimmed by 2 bases and J by 9 bases, 15 bases remained unmatched. CDR3 region: CASSYATSAQLRGQYF. CDR3 coding DNA: TGTGCCAGCAGTTACGCGACTAGCGCTCAATTGAGGGGGCAGTACTTC.

The chain carries TRBV27 and TRBJ2-7; 12 bases are shared with TRBD2. The trim removed 6 bases at V and 3 bases at J, leaving 3 bases unmatched. The CDR3 length is 14 residues. Germline V CDR1 and CDR2: MNHEY, SMNVEV (reference sequence). CDR3: CASRLAGGFYEQYF. CDR3 in DNA: TGTGCCAGCAGGCTAGCGGGAGGGTTCTACGAGCAGTACTTC.

The chain has TRBV6-5 and TRBJ2-7; the D is unclear. The V end lost 0 bases, the J end lost 4 bases, and 7 bases lay between the germline ends. Germline V gene sequence: CDR1 MNHEY, CDR2 SVGAGI. CDR3 length: 13 residues. CDR3 coding DNA: TGTGCCAGCAGTTACTCTTCCCAGTACGAGCAGTACTTC. This encodes CASSYSSQYEQYF.

This sequence joins TRBV5-4 and TRBJ2-1; 12 positions agree with TRBD2. V was clipped by 2 bases and J by 6 bases; unmatched bases: 6. The CDR3 covers 16 residues. The germline CDR1 and CDR2 sequences are SGHNT and YYREEE (reference sequence). The CDR3 DNA follows: TGTGCCAGCAGCTTAGCCCGACTAGCGGGAGTCAATGAGCAGTTCTTC. This gives the protein CASSLARLAGVNEQFF.

This clone was picked up a small number of times. The chain combines TRBV27 with TRBJ2-3; 7 bases line up with TRBD1. Germline CDR1 and CDR2: MNHEY and SMNVEV (reference sequence). The J segment lost 5 bases and the V segment lost 6 bases, leaving 5 bases of the junction unmatched. This CDR3 spans 13 amino acids. The CDR3 DNA sequence: TGTGCCAGCAGATCCGCAGGGGGAGATACGCAGTATTTT. It yields the protein CASRSAGGDTQYF.

The chain carries TRBV6-6 and TRBJ2-3; D uncertain. The CDR3 has 12 residues. Trimming took off 2 bases at V and 4 bases at J, with 4 bases between the two ends. Germline V gene sequence: CDR1 MNHNY, CDR2 SVGAGI (reference sequence). The CDR3 loop is CASSYVSDTQYF. The CDR3 DNA is TGTGCCAGCAGTTACGTGTCAGATACGCAGTATTTT.

The rearrangement joins TRBV6-5 to TRBJ1-5; D remains ambiguous. V shed 6 bases and J shed 2 bases, with 14 bases lying between them. Germline V CDR1 and CDR2: MNHEY, SVGAGI. The length of the CDR3 is 15 residues. In DNA, the CDR3 is TGTGCCAGCAGCCCCAGGAGGGAAGGCAATCAGCCCCAGCATTTT. Encoded protein: CASSPRREGNQPQHF.

V gene TRBV27 combines with J gene TRBJ2-2; D is possibly TRBD1 or TRBD2 (6 bases each). The CDR3 totals 16 residues. Germline CDR1 MNHEY, CDR2 SMNVEV (reference sequence). The germline V and J ends were trimmed by 6 bases and 4 bases, with 18 bases remaining between them. CDR3 nucleotide sequence: TGTGCCAGCAGCCGGGAGCAGGGGTGGTCCACCGGGGAGCTGTTTTTT. Residues: CASSREQGWSTGELFF.

The V call is TRBV19, the J call TRBJ2-7, with 11 nucleotides matching TRBD1. This CDR3 contains 15 residues. Per germline, CDR1 LNHDA and CDR2 SQIVND (reference sequence). Trimming removed 6 bases from V and 4 bases from J; junction bases left unmatched: 8. CDR3 coding DNA: TGTGCCAGTAGGGCCGGGACAGGGGGTTTTTACGAGCAGTACTTC. Translation: CASRAGTGGFYEQYF.

This chain connects TRBV5-4 to TRBJ2-5, with TRBD2 matching over 9 bases. Germline V gene lookup returns CDR1 SGHNT and CDR2 YYREEE (reference sequence). V lost 4 bases, J lost 4 bases, and 5 bases stayed unmatched. CDR3 size: 14 residues. CDR3 sequence reads: CASSRTSAVETQYF. In DNA, the CDR3 is TGTGCCAGCAGCCGGACTAGCGCGGTAGAGACCCAGTACTTC.

This clone was picked up one time. The chain recombines TRBV6-6 with TRBJ1-4; D might be TRBD1 (5 bases). This CDR3 spans 14 amino acids. Trimming took 2 bases from V and 8 from J, leaving 12 bases between them. Per the germline V gene, CDR1 is MNHNY and CDR2 is SVGAGI (reference sequence). CDR3 residues: CASSYRGDREKLFF. The CDR3 nucleotides read TGTGCCAGCAGTTACAGAGGGGACCGGGAAAAACTGTTTTTT.

This chain joins TRBV15 and TRBJ2-7; D ambiguous. Germline V lookup: CDR1 LNHNV, CDR2 YYDKDF (reference sequence). Trimming stripped 0 bases from V and 3 bases from J, with 9 bases between. The CDR3 length is 14 residues. The CDR3 DNA reads TGTGCCACCAGCAGAGAAGGGATGGGCTACGAGCAGTACTTC. It encodes CATSREGMGYEQYF.

This clone has only a few counts. V gene TRBV9 combines with J gene TRBJ2-1, with 8 bases that match TRBD2. CDR3 length: 11 amino acids. Trimming cost V 8 bases and J 7 bases; bases outside gene matches: 2. Germline CDR1 reads SGDLS; CDR2 reads YYNGEE. CDR3 in DNA: TGTGCCAGTAAGCGGGGGAATGAGCAGTTCTTC. Its translation is CASKRGNEQFF.